These 18 T cell receptor beta chains were sequenced from one sample in a study of cytomegalovirus exposure and HLA in healthy donors. A multiplex PCR was run with 60 Vbeta primers and 13 Jbeta primers. Clones were sequenced by immunoSEQ multiplex PCR, and TCRdb holds only the in-frame ones, with some missing. Its table lists 65,000 to 95,000 clones. Source material: PBMCs. The receptors stem from a woman aged 55-69 years in good health and CMV-seronegative.

The chain combines TRBV19 with TRBJ2-1, with D perhaps TRBD2 (6 bases). Trimming cost V 3 bases and J 0 bases, with 15 bases left between them. The CDR3 is 17 residues long. The germline V gene has CDR1 LNHDA and CDR2 SQIVND (reference sequence). The CDR3 sequence is CASSIPYGGSSYNEQFF. The DNA of the CDR3 is TGTGCCAGTAGTATCCCCTACGGGGGTAGCTCCTACAATGAGCAGTTCTTC.

This chain links TRBV5-1 with TRBJ2-7; D is possibly TRBD1 (7 bases). With 2 bases removed from V and 2 bases from J, the gap between germline ends came to 11 bases. CDR1 is SGHRS and CDR2 is YFSETQ in the germline V gene. The CDR3 totals 14 residues. The CDR3 is CASSFDREAYEQYF. The CDR3 DNA is TGCGCCAGCAGCTTTGACAGGGAGGCCTACGAGCAGTACTTC.

The rearrangement links TRBV21-1 to TRBJ2-3; the table's TRBD2 call for D was not verified on the DNA. TRBV21-1 is recorded as a pseudogene. This CDR3 has 18 residues. The CDR3 DNA sequence: TGTGCCAGCAGCAAAGCCCATGAGCGCCACCGGGGCACAGATACGCAGTATTTT. This gives the protein CASSKAHERHRGTDTQYF.

The rearrangement joins TRBV5-5 to TRBJ2-7; D possibly corresponds to TRBD1 (6 bases). The CDR3 sequence is 14 residues long. Germline assignment: CDR1 SGHKS and CDR2 YYEKEE (reference sequence). Trimming shortened V by 5 bases and J by 6 bases, and 18 bases separated the two germline ends. CDR3 in amino acids: CASRTPQGFSEQYF. The DNA for the CDR3 is TGTGCCAGCAGAACTCCCCAGGGGTTCAGCGAGCAGTACTTC.

The chain is built from TRBV6-1 and TRBJ2-3; 9 nucleotides match TRBD2. Germline V gene lookup returns CDR1 MNHNS and CDR2 SASEGT. V shed 3 bases, J shed 1 base, and the junction held 5 bases outside the gene matches. The CDR3 covers 16 residues. The DNA for the CDR3 is TGTGCCAGCAGTGAGGTAGCGGGAGTGGGCACAGATACGCAGTATTTT. It yields the protein CASSEVAGVGTDTQYF.

The DNA for the CDR3 is TGTGCCAGCAGACCTAACCCCCCCCCGGGAAAGCTCACAGATACGCAGTATTTT. As protein: CASRPNPPPGKLTDTQYF. The chain uses TRBV28 and TRBJ2-3; tentative D call: TRBD2 (5 bases). The germline V and J ends were trimmed by 6 bases and 2 bases, with 24 bases remaining between them. This CDR3 has 18 amino acids. Germline V gene lookup returns CDR1 MDHEN and CDR2 SYDVKM.

V usage is TRBV7-9 and J usage is TRBJ2-1, with TRBD2 matching 13 bases. The CDR3 runs to 17 residues. Germline CDR1 reads SEHNR; CDR2 reads FQNEAQ (reference sequence). After removal of 0 bases from V and 7 bases from J, the junction contained 6 bases not matched to a gene. Written as DNA, the CDR3 is TGTGCCAGCAGCTTAGCCACTAGCGGGAGGGAGGGGAATGAGCAGTTCTTC. Its protein is CASSLATSGREGNEQFF.

This sequence joins TRBV7-2 and TRBJ2-1; 11 bases are shared with TRBD2. This CDR3 is built from 16 residues. Germline CDR1 SGHTA, CDR2 FQGNSA. The ends lost 3 bases at V and 6 bases at J; junction bases unmatched: 7. In nucleotides, the CDR3 is TGTGCCAGCAGCTTTGGGGGACTAGCGGTCCTCAATGAGCAGTTCTTC. Translation: CASSFGGLAVLNEQFF.

V is TRBV7-3 and J is TRBJ2-1; D is perhaps TRBD2 (6 bases). V dropped 11 bases and J dropped 5 bases, with 19 bases sitting between them. The CDR3 has 14 residues. Germline CDR1 is SGHTA and CDR2 is FQGTGA. Here the CDR3 DNA reads TGTGCCGCCCGGGACGCGGGATCAAACAATGAGCAGTTCTTC. It encodes CAARDAGSNNEQFF.

This chain links TRBV28 with TRBJ2-2; 7 bases align to TRBD2. CDR3 length: 16 residues. J gave up 4 bases and V 6 bases, and 11 bases lay outside the gene matches. Germline assignment: CDR1 MDHEN and CDR2 SYDVKM. Here the CDR3 DNA reads TGTGCCAGCAGGTCGCCCGTGAGCGGGATCACCGGGGAGCTGTTTTTT. Translated: CASRSPVSGITGELFF.

J is TRBJ2-5 and V is TRBV7-3, with D hard to call. The germline CDR1 and CDR2 sequences are SGHTA and FQGTGA. The CDR3 spans 14 residues. V was pared by 6 bases and J by 4 bases, with 15 bases between. CDR3 region: CASRAKVRRETQYF. CDR3 nucleotide sequence: TGTGCCAGCAGGGCCAAGGTGCGGAGAGAGACCCAGTACTTC.

The chain is built from TRBV18 and TRBJ2-3; TRBD2 aligns across 8 bases. The CDR3 extends over 15 amino acids. With V trimmed by 5 bases and J by 2 bases, 6 bases remained unmatched. CDR1 is KGHSH and CDR2 is LQKENI in the germline V gene. The CDR3 DNA reads as TGTGCCAGCTCAGATCTAGCGGGTAACACAGATACGCAGTATTTT. It translates to CASSDLAGNTDTQYF.

This sequence joins TRBV12-5 and TRBJ2-7, with 9 bases matching TRBD2. CDR3 length: 13 amino acids. Per the germline V gene, CDR1 is LGHNT and CDR2 is FRNRAP. V was pared by 4 bases and J by 2 bases, with 0 bases of the junction left unmatched. The DNA of the CDR3 is TGTGCTAGTGGTTCTAGCGGGACCTACGAGCAGTACTTC. Translated, it gives CASGSSGTYEQYF.

The chain recombines TRBV5-4 with TRBJ2-5; 8 bases match TRBD1. This CDR3 spans 15 amino acids. Germline lookup yields CDR1 SGHNT and CDR2 YYREEE (reference sequence). V gave up 4 bases and J gave up 0 bases; unmatched junction bases: 5. The CDR3 DNA sequence: TGTGCCAGCAGCGGGACAGGCGAGTACCAAGAGACCCAGTACTTC. Translating gives CASSGTGEYQETQYF.

This chain connects TRBV11-3 to TRBJ2-4; a possible D gene is TRBD1 (5 bases). Trimming removed 1 base from V and 7 bases from J, with 11 bases in between. Germline V gives CDR1 SGHNT, CDR2 YENEEA. The CDR3 has 14 amino acids. CDR3 in amino acids: CASSLAGPGNIQYF. CDR3 DNA sequence: TGTGCCAGCAGCTTAGCGGGCCCAGGGAACATTCAGTACTTC.

The V call is TRBV5-1, the J call TRBJ1-2; D possibly corresponds to TRBD1 (5 bases). Per the germline V gene, CDR1 is SGHRS and CDR2 is YFSETQ. The CDR3 contains 14 residues. The V gene lost 4 bases and the J gene lost 6 bases, with 16 bases spanning the gap. CDR3: CASSPGGVDDGYTF. CDR3 DNA sequence: TGCGCCAGCAGCCCCGGGGGGGTAGATGATGGCTACACCTTC.

This rearrangement joins TRBV9 to TRBJ2-7; 8 bases are shared with TRBD2. CDR3 length equals 16 residues. Losses at the gene ends were 0 bases for V and 4 bases for J; bases not matched to a gene: 9. The germline CDR1 and CDR2 sequences are SGDLS and YYNGEE. This CDR3 reads CASSVGPGTRLYEQYF. CDR3 nucleotides: TGTGCCAGCAGCGTAGGACCCGGGACTAGATTATACGAGCAGTACTTC.

The rearrangement joins TRBV12-5 to TRBJ2-7, with D perhaps TRBD2 (5 bases). This CDR3 is built from 12 residues. Germline V gives CDR1 LGHNT, CDR2 FRNRAP. The CDR3 loop reads CAPGSGLYEQYF. CDR3 DNA sequence: TGTGCCCCTGGGAGCGGACTCTACGAGCAGTACTTC.